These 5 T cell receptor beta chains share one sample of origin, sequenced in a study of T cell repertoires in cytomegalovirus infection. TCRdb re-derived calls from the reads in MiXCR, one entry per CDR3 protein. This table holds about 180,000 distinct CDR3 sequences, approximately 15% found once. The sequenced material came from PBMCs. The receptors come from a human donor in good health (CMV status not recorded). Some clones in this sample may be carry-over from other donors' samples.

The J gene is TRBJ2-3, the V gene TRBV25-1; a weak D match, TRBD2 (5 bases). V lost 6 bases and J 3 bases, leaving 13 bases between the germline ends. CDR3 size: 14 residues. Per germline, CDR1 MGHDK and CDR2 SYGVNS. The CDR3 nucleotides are TGTGCCAGCAGCGTTAACGGGGTGACAGATACGCAGTATTTT. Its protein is CASSVNGVTDTQYF.

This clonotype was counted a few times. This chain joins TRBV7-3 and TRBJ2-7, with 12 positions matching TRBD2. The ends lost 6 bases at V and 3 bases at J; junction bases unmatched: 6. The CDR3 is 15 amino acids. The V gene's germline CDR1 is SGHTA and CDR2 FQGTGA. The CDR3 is CASSTTSGSVYEQYF. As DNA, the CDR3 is TGTGCCAGCAGTACGACTAGCGGGAGTGTCTACGAGCAGTACTTC.

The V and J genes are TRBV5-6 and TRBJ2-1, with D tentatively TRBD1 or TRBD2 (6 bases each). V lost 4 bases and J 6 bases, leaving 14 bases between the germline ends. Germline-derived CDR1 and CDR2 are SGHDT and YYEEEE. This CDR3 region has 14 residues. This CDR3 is CASSPGGPRNEQFF. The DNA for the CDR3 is TGTGCCAGCAGCCCTGGGGGGCCCCGCAATGAGCAGTTCTTC.

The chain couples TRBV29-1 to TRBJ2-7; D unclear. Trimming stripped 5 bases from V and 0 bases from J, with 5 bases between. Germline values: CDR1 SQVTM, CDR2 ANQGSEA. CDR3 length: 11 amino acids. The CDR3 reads CSVYNSYEQYF. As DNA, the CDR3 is TGCAGCGTTTACAACTCCTACGAGCAGTACTTC.

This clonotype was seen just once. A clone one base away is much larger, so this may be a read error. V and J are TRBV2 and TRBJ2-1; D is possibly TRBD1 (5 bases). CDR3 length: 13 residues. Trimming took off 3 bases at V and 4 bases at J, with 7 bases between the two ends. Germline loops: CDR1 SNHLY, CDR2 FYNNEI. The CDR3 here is CASSETDYNEQFF. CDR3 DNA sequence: TGTGCCAGCAGTGAGACAGATTACAATGAGCAGTTCTTC.